Reported below is one T cell receptor (beta chain). The data originate from a study of cytomegalovirus exposure and HLA in healthy donors. The V segment lost 10 bases and the J segment 2 bases; nucleotides outside the gene matches: 8. This CDR3 has 14 amino acids. Germline V gene lookup returns CDR1 ENHRY and CDR2 SYGVKD. 60 Vbeta and 13 Jbeta primers were used in PCR. Only in-frame clones appear in the TCRdb table, and some are missing; sequencing was by immunoSEQ multiplex PCR. Of 120,000 to 150,000 clones in the sample, around 90% were seen once. Sequencing was performed on PBMCs. The TCR was taken from a woman aged 40 to 50 in good health and CMV-seronegative. The chain links TRBV10-3 to TRBJ2-7, with TRBD2 matching 10 bases. The CDR3 region has the DNA TGTGCCACCGATAGCGGGAGGCGTACCTACGAGCAGTACTTC. Protein sequence: CATDSGRRTYEQYF.